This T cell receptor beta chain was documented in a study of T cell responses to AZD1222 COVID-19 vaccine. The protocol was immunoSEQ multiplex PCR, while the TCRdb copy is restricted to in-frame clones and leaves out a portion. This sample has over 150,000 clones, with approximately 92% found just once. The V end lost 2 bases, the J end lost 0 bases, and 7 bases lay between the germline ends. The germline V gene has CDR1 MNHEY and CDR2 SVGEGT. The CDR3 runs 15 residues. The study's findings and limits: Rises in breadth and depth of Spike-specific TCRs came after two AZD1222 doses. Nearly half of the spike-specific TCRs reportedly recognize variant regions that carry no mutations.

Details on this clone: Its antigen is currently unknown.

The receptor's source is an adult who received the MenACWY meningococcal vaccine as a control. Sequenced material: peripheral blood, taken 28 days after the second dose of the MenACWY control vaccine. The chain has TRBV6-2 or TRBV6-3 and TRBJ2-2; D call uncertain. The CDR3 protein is CASSYVTANTGELFF. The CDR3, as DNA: TGTGCCAGCAGTTACGTTACCGCGAACACCGGGGAGCTGTTTTTT.